These 27 T cell receptor beta chains came from one sample sequenced in a study of T cell repertoires in cytomegalovirus infection. TCRdb reprocessed the reads via MiXCR and lists one record per CDR3 protein. Of under 350,000 distinct CDR3 sequences listed, around 20% were seen once; the top ten hold around 20%. These TCRs are of unknown antigen specificity. Sequenced here: cultured PBMCs, sampled from culture after CMV antigen stimulation. These receptor sequences come from a human donor in good health (CMV status not recorded). Some clones in this sample may be carry-over from other donors' samples.

This clonotype occurred many times. The V gene is TRBV7-4, the J gene TRBJ2-1; 7 bases are shared with TRBD1. After removal of 5 bases from V and 3 bases from J, the junction contained 4 bases not matched to a gene. Germline CDR1 and CDR2: SGHVT and SQSDAQ. The CDR3 has 14 amino acids. This CDR3 reads CASSRQGCYNEQFF. In nucleotides, the CDR3 is TGTGCCAGCAGCCGACAGGGTTGCTACAATGAGCAGTTCTTC.

The chain is built from TRBV20-1 and TRBJ1-4; TRBD1 matches at 7 bases. Trimming cost V 5 bases and J 0 bases; bases outside gene matches: 12. The CDR3 has 17 amino acids. CDR1 is DFQATT and CDR2 is SNEGSKA in the germline V gene (reference sequence). For the CDR3, the DNA is TGCAGTGCTTCCGGACAGGAGATAGTTGCAACTAATGAAAAACTGTTTTTT. This translates into CSASGQEIVATNEKLFF.

The chain uses TRBV19 and TRBJ2-1; D unclear. Trimming stripped 5 bases from V and 7 bases from J, with 18 bases between. CDR1 and CDR2 (germline): LNHDA, SQIVND (reference sequence). The CDR3 loop spans 15 amino acids. CDR3 loop: CASSFPGSLRNEQFF. DNA of the CDR3: TGTGCCAGTAGTTTCCCTGGATCTCTTCGGAATGAGCAGTTCTTC.

This clonotype was seen many times. The chain recombines TRBV7-2 with TRBJ2-1; 10 bases line up with TRBD2. Germline V gene sequence: CDR1 SGHTA, CDR2 FQGNSA. The V and J ends lost 5 bases and 2 bases, in that order; junction bases with no gene match: 9. The CDR3 consists of 17 residues. CDR3 sequence (DNA): TGTGCCAGCAGCCTAAAGCTAGCGGGAGTAACCTACAATGAGCAGTTCTTC. This translates into CASSLKLAGVTYNEQFF.

There are many counts of this clonotype. The genes are TRBV7-2 and TRBJ1-2; 7 positions match TRBD1. Germline loops: CDR1 SGHTA, CDR2 FQGNSA. After removal of 5 bases from V and 4 bases from J, the junction contained 10 bases not matched to a gene. This CDR3 is 15 amino acids long. CDR3 in amino acids: CASSPRQGGFYGYTF. The CDR3 DNA follows: TGTGCCAGCAGCCCCAGACAGGGAGGTTTCTATGGCTACACCTTC. Using reference TRBV7-2 and TRBJ1-2 for the parts outside the CDR3, the full variable domain is GAGVSQSPSNKVTEKGKDVELRCDPISGHTALYWYRQSLGQGLEFLIYFQGNSAPDKSGLPSDRFSAERTGGSVSTLTIQRTQQEDSAVYLCASSPRQGGFYGYTFGSGTRLTVV.

This clonotype was seen a handful of times. This chain joins TRBV12-5 and TRBJ1-2; a weak D match, TRBD1 (6 bases). Germline values: CDR1 LGHNT, CDR2 FRNRAP. The CDR3 covers 12 residues. V was shortened by 7 bases and J by 6 bases, with 12 bases between the two germline ends. The CDR3, as DNA: TGTGCTAGTGCTAACAGGGTGAATGGCTACACCTTC. Protein: CASANRVNGYTF.

The gene calls are TRBV20-1 and TRBJ1-1, with TRBD1 as a possible D gene (5 bases). This CDR3 has 14 residues. Trimming stripped 2 bases from V and 2 bases from J, with 12 bases between. CDR1 and CDR2 from the germline V gene are DFQATT and SNEGSKA (reference sequence). The CDR3 loop is CSARIAGINTEAFF. The DNA for the CDR3 is TGCAGTGCTAGAATCGCAGGGATAAACACTGAAGCTTTCTTT.

This clonotype was counted at least ten times. CDR3 amino acids: CASSSGGGETQYF. The CDR3 nucleotides read TGTGCCAGCAGCTCAGGGGGGGGAGAGACCCAGTACTTC. The J gene is TRBJ2-5, the V gene TRBV7-3, with D perhaps TRBD1 or TRBD2 (7 bases each). Trimming stripped 4 bases from V and 4 bases from J, with 10 bases between. There are 13 residues in the CDR3. The germline V gene encodes CDR1 SGHTA and CDR2 FQGTGA.

In this sample, this clonotype turned up a few times. V and J are TRBV30 and TRBJ2-5, with a possible D match to TRBD2 (8 bases). The germline V and J ends were trimmed by 0 bases and 5 bases, with 13 bases remaining between them. Per germline, CDR1 GTSNPN and CDR2 SVGIG (reference sequence). CDR3 length equals 14 residues. The CDR3 loop reads CAWSVLAGQETQYF. The CDR3 DNA sequence: TGTGCCTGGAGTGTTTTAGCGGGACAGGAGACCCAGTACTTC. The complete variable domain, with remaining parts taken from reference TRBV30 and TRBJ2-5, reads SQTIHQWPATLVQPVGSPLSLECTVEGTSNPNLYWYRQAAGRGLQLLFYSVGIGQISSEVPQNLSASRPQDRQFILSSKKLLLSDSGFYLCAWSVLAGQETQYFGPGTRLLVL.

This chain uses TRBV27 with TRBJ1-5, with D possibly TRBD1 on 6 matching bases. This CDR3 spans 14 amino acids. In germline, CDR1 is MNHEY, CDR2 SMNVEV (reference sequence). Trimming shortened V by 7 bases and J by 4 bases, and 14 bases separated the two germline ends. The CDR3 is CASTMYRVNQPQHF. CDR3 coding DNA: TGTGCCAGCACTATGTACAGGGTTAATCAGCCCCAGCATTTT.

This clonotype was seen only a few times. This chain joins TRBV7-3 and TRBJ2-1; 8 bases align to TRBD2. Trimming cost V 5 bases and J 0 bases; bases outside gene matches: 6. The CDR3 is 16 residues long. CDR1 is SGHTA and CDR2 is FQGTGA in the germline V gene. Written as DNA, the CDR3 is TGTGCCAGCAGCGCCTTAGCGGGAAGCTCCTACAATGAGCAGTTCTTC. It translates to CASSALAGSSYNEQFF.

This clonotype was counted many times. The chain recombines TRBV12-3 or TRBV12-4 with TRBJ1-1; D possibly corresponds to TRBD1 (6 bases). The V and J ends lost 6 bases and 4 bases respectively, with 15 bases between them. The CDR3 has 14 amino acids. CDR3 in amino acids: CASREQGVATEAFF. The CDR3 region has the DNA TGTGCCAGCAGGGAACAGGGAGTCGCCACTGAAGCTTTCTTT.

The count of this clonotype is one. The chain uses TRBV4-1 and TRBJ2-5, with 12 bases matching TRBD2. Germline V gene sequence: CDR1 MGHRA, CDR2 YSYEKL. The CDR3 has 18 residues. V lost 3 bases to trimming and J lost 2 bases; unmatched junction nucleotides: 10. CDR3 amino acids: CASSQLGLAGRSQETQYF. In DNA, the CDR3 is TGCGCCAGCAGCCAGCTAGGACTAGCGGGGAGGTCACAAGAGACCCAGTACTTC.

The rearrangement links TRBV12-3 or TRBV12-4 to TRBJ1-5; the D is unclear. The CDR3 loop spans 15 amino acids. The V end was cut by 3 bases, the J end by 1 base, with 10 bases between. The chain's CDR3 is CASSLSSGSNQPQHF. CDR3 coding DNA: TGTGCCAGCAGTTTGAGCAGTGGCAGCAATCAGCCCCAGCATTTT.

Only a few counts were recorded for this clonotype. V gene TRBV6-4 combines with J gene TRBJ2-3; tentative D call: TRBD1 (6 bases). V lost 0 bases and J 7 bases, leaving 17 bases between the germline ends. The CDR3 totals 16 residues. CDR1 is MRHNA, CDR2 SNTAGT, per germline. This CDR3 reads CASSDSETGKGYTQYF. DNA of the CDR3: TGTGCCAGCAGTGACTCGGAAACAGGGAAGGGGTATACGCAGTATTTT.

This clonotype came up many times. The chain is built from TRBV7-2 and TRBJ1-6; unclear D gene. The germline V gene encodes CDR1 SGHTA and CDR2 FQGNSA. Trimming removed 1 base from V and 5 bases from J, with 9 bases in between. The CDR3 has 15 amino acids. CDR3 DNA: TGTGCCAGCAGCTTAGACGGGCGGAATAATTCACCCCTCCACTTT. It translates to CASSLDGRNNSPLHF.

In this sample, this clonotype turned up many times. This chain connects TRBV7-2 to TRBJ1-2; maybe TRBD1 (6 bases). The length of the CDR3 is 17 residues. From germline, CDR1 is SGHTA and CDR2 FQGNSA. The V end was cut by 2 bases, the J end by 3 bases, with 19 bases between. The CDR3 reads CASSLNDRTVNDYGYTF. The CDR3 nucleotides are TGTGCCAGCAGCTTAAACGATAGGACAGTCAACGACTATGGCTACACCTTC.

This clonotype has just a few counts. J is TRBJ1-4 and V is TRBV7-9; D is possibly TRBD1 (5 bases). CDR3 length: 15 residues. The V end lost 4 bases, the J end lost 5 bases, and 14 bases lay between the germline ends. Germline assignment: CDR1 SEHNR and CDR2 FQNEAQ (reference sequence). CDR3 nucleotide sequence: TGTGCCAGCAGCTCCAGGGACGGATTCAATGAAAAACTGTTTTTT. This gives the protein CASSSRDGFNEKLFF.

This clonotype was detected a few times. The gene calls are TRBV5-1 and TRBJ1-1, with D possibly matching TRBD1 (5 bases). V lost 4 bases and J 4 bases, leaving 8 bases between the germline ends. CDR1 is SGHRS, CDR2 YFSETQ, per germline. This CDR3 has 12 amino acids. The CDR3 DNA reads TGCGCCAGCAGCGGGGGGTTCACTGAAGCTTTCTTT. This translates into CASSGGFTEAFF.

Only a few counts were recorded for this clonotype. The chain joins TRBV28 to TRBJ1-5; tentatively, D is TRBD1 (5 bases). Per the germline V gene, CDR1 is MDHEN and CDR2 is SYDVKM. CDR3 size: 13 residues. Trimming removed 7 bases from V and 4 bases from J, with 11 bases in between. The CDR3 loop is CASTLDRNQPQHF. DNA for the CDR3: TGTGCCAGCACCTTAGACAGAAATCAGCCCCAGCATTTT.

The chain combines TRBV7-6 with TRBJ2-3; D gene unclear. Looked up from germline, CDR1 is SGHVS and CDR2 is FNYEAQ. The CDR3 length is 13 residues. The V and J ends lost 2 bases and 4 bases respectively, with 7 bases between them. The CDR3 reads CASSLLGSDTQYF. Written as DNA, the CDR3 is TGTGCCAGCAGCTTATTGGGTTCAGATACGCAGTATTTT.

The chain combines TRBV7-9 with TRBJ1-1; D is uncertain. Germline V lookup: CDR1 SEHNR, CDR2 FQNEAQ (reference sequence). The CDR3 runs 12 residues. V gave up 5 bases and J gave up 2 bases, with 6 bases separating them. Written as DNA, the CDR3 is TGTGCCAGCAGCGAGATTAACACTGAAGCTTTCTTT. Translated, it gives CASSEINTEAFF.

This clonotype was recorded only once. The chain employs TRBV6-1 and TRBJ2-3, with D perhaps TRBD2 (6 bases). Germline V gene data show CDR1 as MNHNS and CDR2 as SASEGT. The CDR3 covers 17 residues. The V and J ends lost 1 base and 2 bases respectively, with 16 bases between them. CDR3 nucleotide sequence: TGTGCCAGCAGTGAAGGCTATGGGGCGGGACCCACAGATACGCAGTATTTT. Translated, it gives CASSEGYGAGPTDTQYF.

A few counts support this clonotype. The V and J genes are TRBV7-9 and TRBJ2-3; D remains unclear. The CDR3 contains 14 residues. V was pared by 7 bases and J by 2 bases, with 13 bases between. Germline values: CDR1 SEHNR, CDR2 FQNEAQ (reference sequence). The CDR3 region is CASTPKSITDTQYF. The CDR3 coding sequence is TGTGCCAGCACTCCCAAGAGTATCACAGATACGCAGTATTTT.

The gene calls are TRBV5-1 and TRBJ2-6; 13 bases fit TRBD2. This CDR3 has 19 residues. In germline, CDR1 is SGHRS, CDR2 YFSETQ. V shed 2 bases, J shed 2 bases, and the junction held 7 bases outside the gene matches. The CDR3 DNA reads TGCGCCAGCAGCTTACTAGCGGGAGGGCCCTCTACTGGGGCCAACGTCCTGACTTTC. Translated, it gives CASSLLAGGPSTGANVLTF.

This clonotype came up a few times. The CDR3 here is CASSPRLVNTGELFF. The CDR3 coding sequence is TGTGCCAGCAGCCCCCGGTTGGTGAACACCGGGGAGCTGTTTTTT. The chain links TRBV11-2 to TRBJ2-2, with D unresolved. The germline V and J ends were trimmed by 5 bases and 1 base, with 11 bases remaining between them. The CDR3 runs 15 residues. From germline, CDR1 is SGHAT and CDR2 FQNNGV.

This clonotype was counted a few times. V is TRBV27 and J is TRBJ1-5; a weak D match, TRBD1 (6 bases). Trimming removed 5 bases at V and 6 bases at J, with 20 bases between. There are 16 residues in the CDR3. Germline CDR1 is MNHEY and CDR2 is SMNVEV (reference sequence). In DNA, the CDR3 is TGTGCCAGCAGTCCGCACAGGGTTATGGCGGGTCAGCCCCAGCATTTT. Protein product: CASSPHRVMAGQPQHF.